This is a list of T cell receptor beta chains from one sample in a study of blood T cell repertoires in COVID-19. Libraries were prepared by immunoSEQ multiplex PCR; TCRdb keeps only in-frame clonotypes and omits some of them. This sample has 65,000 to 75,000 clones, with roughly 87% found just once. Sequenced: peripheral blood. Every receptor here comes from a woman aged 80 or over with active or convalescent COVID-19. The CDR3 runs from the conserved cysteine through the conserved F or W. A D gene is named only where the DNA matches it firmly. Only some rows state a clone size, as once, few, many or a class for expanded clones.

D gene,clone size,J gene,V gene,CDR3 DNA,CDR3 protein
-,-,TRBJ2-7,TRBV5-1,TGCGCCAGCAGCTTTACTACGGGACTCACCCTCGGCTCCTACGAGCAGTACTTC,CASSFTTGLTLGSYEQYF
TRBD1,-,TRBJ2-2,TRBV18,TGTGCCAGCTCACTCCAGACCGGGACAGGGGGCGCAGCGGGGGAGCTGTTTTTT,CASSLQTGTGGAAGELFF
-,-,TRBJ1-5,TRBV2,TGTGCCAGCAGGGATTACAGGGCTAAACCCCAGCATTTT,CASRDYRAKPQHF
-,-,TRBJ2-1,TRBV4-1,TGCGCCAGCAGCCAAGGCTTTCAGGGGCGTACGGGCAATGAGCAGTTCTTC,CASSQGFQGRTGNEQFF
TRBD1,-,TRBJ1-2,TRBV19,TGTGCCAGCAGAGACCAGGGGGCGTGGAGTGGCTACACCTTC,CASRDQGAWSGYTF
-,few,TRBJ1-2,TRBV10-3,TGTGCCATCAGTGAGGGGGCGCTAAGGTATGGCTACACCTTC,CAISEGALRYGYTF
TRBD1,-,TRBJ2-7,TRBV9,TGTGCCAGCAGCCTAGGACAGGTGAGCTCCTACGAGCAGTACTTC,CASSLGQVSSYEQYF
-,-,TRBJ1-1,TRBV5-4,TGTGCCAGCAGCTTGGGTAGACAGCTGAACACTGAAGCTTTCTTT,CASSLGRQLNTEAFF
-,-,TRBJ2-2,TRBV2,TGTGCCAGCAGCCTTACGTCCCAGGCCGACGGGGAGCTGTTTTTT,CASSLTSQADGELFF
-,-,TRBJ1-2,TRBV29-1,TGCAGCGTTGCGCAGGGGCCTAACTATGGCTACACCTTC,CSVAQGPNYGYTF
TRBD2,-,TRBJ2-7,TRBV10-3,TGTGCCATCAGTGGGGGACTAGCGGGGGGAACCTACGAGCAGTACTTC,CAISGGLAGGTYEQYF
TRBD1,-,TRBJ1-1,TRBV27,TGTGCCAGCAGACGGGACAGACTAAACATGAACACTGAAGCTTTCTTT,CASRRDRLNMNTEAFF
TRBD2,-,TRBJ2-1,TRBV5-1,TGCGCCAGCACCTTAACTAGCGGGGGGGCCTTGGAGCAGTTCTTC,CASTLTSGGALEQFF
-,few,TRBJ2-7,TRBV19,TGTGCCAGTAGTATGGGCCCCAGGCAGAGCCTATTTAGCTCCTACGAGCAGTACTTC,CASSMGPRQSLFSSYEQYF
TRBD1,-,TRBJ1-2,TRBV4-2,TGTGCCAGCAGCCAAGAAGGAGGGACAGTCTATGGCTACACCTTC,CASSQEGGTVYGYTF
-,few,TRBJ2-1,TRBV5-1,TGCGCCAGCAGCTTGGGGGACAACAATGAGCAGTTCTTC,CASSLGDNNEQFF
-,-,TRBJ1-5,TRBV4-3,TGCGCCAGCAGCCAAGTTGTGGAGGTCGGACAGCCCCAGCATTTT,CASSQVVEVGQPQHF